This entry describes one T cell receptor beta chain. The target of this receptor is not known. No base quality information exists; no much larger clone differs at one position. Any patient with an uncontrolled infection, another autoimmune disease, pregnancy or lactation was excluded. Diagnoses were based on clinical symptoms, serum thyroxine and TRAb, thyroid ultrasound and orbital computed tomography. Total RNA was extracted with Trizol reagent, and quality was checked on an Agilent 2100 Bioanalyzer. The germline V gene yields SGHAT for CDR1 and FQNNGV for CDR2. CDR3 length: 13 amino acids, cysteine to phenylalanine. Only the CDR3 portion is preserved as DNA: 39 bases, with reading frame beginning at the first base. V is reduced by 3 bases and J by 2 bases, leaving a spacing of 8 bases between them. This sample is part of a study of T cells in Graves' hyperthyroidism and ophthalmopathy (dated by TCRdb to about 2019). As for the study more broadly: A discovery cohort of about a hundred patients, roughly 45 with Graves' ophthalmopathy and about 58 with stable Graves' hyperthyroidism, was used to find distinguishing TCR V-J signatures. In addition, the study compared T-cell repertoires in thyroid tissue and in blood from about 6 Graves' hyperthyroidism patients. Prospective prediction of ophthalmopathy was tested in an independent validation cohort consisting of about 20 hyperthyroidism patients and over 15 patients who later progressed to ophthalmopathy. For training and testing, the approximately 92 patients in the discovery cohort were randomly divided in a 7:3 ratio. TCR Vbeta CDR3 sequencing of some 140 peripheral blood samples (over 40 ophthalmopathy, about 75 hyperthyroidism and some 17 progressor patients) is reported in the paper. After blood sampling, hyperthyroidism patients were treated with methimazole at a starting dose of 30 mg daily, and ophthalmopathy patients were treated with high-dose intravenous methylprednisolone. The paper's findings and limits, for the study overall: Blood samples also contained most of the expanded thyroid clonotypes (frequency above 0.001), which suggests that blood repertoires may reflect thyroid immune responses. A 13 V-J signature model separated ophthalmopathy from stable hyperthyroidism, with 87.88% sensitivity and around 84% specificity in cross-validation and 80%/75% in testing. Sample size was not statistically predetermined, and investigators were not blinded to group allocation. In validation, progression to ophthalmopathy was predicted by the model with 70.59% sensitivity and approximately 78% specificity, a median of about 6.4 months before onset.

TCR beta CDR3 regions were amplified from RNA transcripts. For the first round of RT-PCR on the TCR CDR3, the HTBI primer set was used together with the Qiagen OneStep RT-PCR kit. A second multiplex PCR round built the libraries, followed by size selection and purification. The libraries were sequenced on an Illumina HiSeq2000 using paired-end 100 bp reads. As for how the authors treated the data: Raw data were processed with SOAPnuke, discarding reads with adapters, uncalled bases, mean Phred below 15, or no exact constant-primer or identifier match. High-quality paired reads were merged with COPE v1.2.5, and unique nucleotide sequences were defined as clonotypes. MiTCR v1.1 was used to align clonotypes to the IMGT TRBV, TRBD and TRBJ reference segments. The analysis included only V-J combinations with a frequency above 0.0001, which together covered more than 99% of the repertoires. A TCS score was defined as the ratio between F50 (clonal expansion) and ExV (chaos), using BLOSUM62-based TCRdist between CDR3 peptides within each V-J. Welch's t-statistics and random forest reduced some 510 V-J features to 10 to 15, which were used in a naive Bayes classifier (R e1071). The similarity between thyroid and blood repertoires was quantified using the Morisita-Horn index. Clones were called with MiXCR by TCRdb after fastp trimmed the public reads at Q25, and only in-frame beta chains were retained. Duplicate CDR3 protein sequences are folded into a single record with the most common DNA and genes. These V and J calls are TCRdb output, not the study's own analysis. Within this sample are around 600,000 distinct CDR3 sequences, with roughly 45% of them counted one time only. About 7.2% of the sample goes to the ten largest clones.

Here the chain combines TRBV11-2 and TRBJ2-7; the D gene cannot be named for sure. The sequenced material came from peripheral blood or thyroid tissue (not recorded which). The TCR originated in an adult man with Graves' disease, either hyperthyroidism or ophthalmopathy (not recorded which). The CDR3 has the sequence CASSFYMTYEQYF. The nucleotide sequence reads TGTGCCAGCAGCTTCTACATGACCTACGAGCAGTACTTC.